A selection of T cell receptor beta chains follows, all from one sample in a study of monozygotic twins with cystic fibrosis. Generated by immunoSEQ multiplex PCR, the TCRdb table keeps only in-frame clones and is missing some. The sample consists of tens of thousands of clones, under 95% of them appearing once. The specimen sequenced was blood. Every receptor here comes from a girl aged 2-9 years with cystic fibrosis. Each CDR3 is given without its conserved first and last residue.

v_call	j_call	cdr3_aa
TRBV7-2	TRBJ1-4	ASSFRGAESKLF
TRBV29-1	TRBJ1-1	SVEDLGGEVL
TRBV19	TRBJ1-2	ASSPTGSNGYT
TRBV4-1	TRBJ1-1	ASSPGGVEAF
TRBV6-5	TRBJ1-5	ASSLGQGGQPQH
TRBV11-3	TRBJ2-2	ASSSSGGNTGELF
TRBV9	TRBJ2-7	ASSVAAGGPYEQY
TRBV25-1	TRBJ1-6	ASSEGTVLSSLH
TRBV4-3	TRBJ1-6	ASSQDSGTGWHSPLH
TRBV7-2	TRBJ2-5	ASSLRTKETQY
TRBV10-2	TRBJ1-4	ASSDRGGTNEKLF
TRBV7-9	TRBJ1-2	ASSLVEAPYGYT
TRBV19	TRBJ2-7	ASSIQLNGGEQY
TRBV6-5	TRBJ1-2	ASSMGSDRIYGYT
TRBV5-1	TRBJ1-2	ASSSRTGNYGYT
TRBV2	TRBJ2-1	ASSGGNQTTGNEQF
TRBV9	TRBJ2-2	ASKERTNTGELF
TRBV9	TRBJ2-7	ASSVAGDVGYEQY
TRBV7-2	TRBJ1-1	AVRMNTEAF
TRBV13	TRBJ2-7	ASSPGTPKGEQY
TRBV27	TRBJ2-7	ASSLFAGDSEQY
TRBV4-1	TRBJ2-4	ASSPSGQGTSKNIQY
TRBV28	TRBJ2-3	ASSLWGSQGAEADTQY
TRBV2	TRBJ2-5	ASSEWQGKETQY
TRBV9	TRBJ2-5	ASSTGRPGETQY
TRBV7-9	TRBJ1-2	ASSLRWDNYGYT
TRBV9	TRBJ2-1	ASSPSGSYNEQF
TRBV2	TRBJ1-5	ASSVRDFNQPQH
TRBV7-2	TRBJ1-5	ASSLGQYSNQPQH
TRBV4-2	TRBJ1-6	ASSQGQQGYSPLH
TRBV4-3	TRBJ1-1	ASSQDSGTGGNTEAF
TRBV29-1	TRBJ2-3	SVVVSGTDTQY
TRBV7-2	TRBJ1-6	ASSLDATNSPLH
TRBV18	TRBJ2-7	ASSPGNYEQY
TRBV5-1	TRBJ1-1	ASSPQDRGQTEAF
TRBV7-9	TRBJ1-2	ASSDQTGGSGYT
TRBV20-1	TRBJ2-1	SARLYNEQF
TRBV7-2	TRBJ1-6	ASSLRLENSPLH
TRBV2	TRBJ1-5	ASSRQGNNQPQH
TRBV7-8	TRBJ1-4	ASSPQRTGGNEKLF
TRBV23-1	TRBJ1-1	ASSHQRGLETAEAF
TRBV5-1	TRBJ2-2	ASSLGRGTGELF
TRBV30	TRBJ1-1	AWSQQGDTEAF
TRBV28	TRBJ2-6	ASSLLRGGANVLT
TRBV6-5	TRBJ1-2	ASSYDPGTGAHGYT
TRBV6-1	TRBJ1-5	ASSEGSESYSNQPQH